The entry that follows covers one TCR beta chain sequence. Its antigen is undetermined. This entry comes from a study of T cell repertoires in cytomegalovirus infection. Study background: Both a matching HLA type and CMV infection were indicated by public TCR beta signatures.

In TCRdb, the reads were re-called with MiXCR into one record per CDR3 protein. The sample carries under 300,000 distinct CDR3 sequences, about a sixth recorded once. With 7 bases removed from V and 7 bases from J, the gap between germline ends came to 17 bases. Germline loops: CDR1 MDHEN, CDR2 SYDVKM. CDR3 length: 14 amino acids. Broader study findings: Totalled public TCR beta family frequency picked out people who carried CMV plus the relevant HLA.

Sequenced input: CD8+ T cells from PBMCs. This TCR came from a human donor in good health (CMV status not recorded). Some clones in this sample may be carry-over from other donors' samples. The chain carries TRBV28 and TRBJ2-4; perhaps TRBD2 as D (7 bases). CDR3 in amino acids: CASTIGAGANIQYF. CDR3 nucleotides: TGTGCCAGCACCATAGGGGCGGGGGCGAACATTCAGTACTTC.